This record concerns one TCR beta chain sequence. What it recognizes is unknown. The sample comes from a study of regulatory T cells in long-lasting Graves disease. Study-level findings and limits: Repertoires from persistent disease leaned toward TRBV28, TRBJ1-2 and TRBJ2-5. Peripheral blood alone, not thyroid tissue, underwent study. Persistent Graves' patients showed less TCR diversity than newly diagnosed ones.

HTBI primers from iRepertoire and Arm-PCR of CDR3 regions yielded the TCR beta libraries. Original methodology: Overall, samples carried 62 TRBV and about 15 TRBJ segments. TCRdb re-called the multiplex PCR reads through MiXCR, storing one row per CDR3 protein. The V and J calls follow TCRdb's processing rather than the paper's. The table has over 350,000 distinct CDR3 sequences, about a fifth seen once. With V trimmed by 0 bases and J by 3 bases, 10 bases remained unmatched. CDR3 length: 17 residues. Germline-derived CDR1 and CDR2 are DFQATT and SNEGSKA (reference sequence). Time point in this sample: persistent/refractory GD, antithyroid drugs over 5 years with positive TRAb. Preparation of the TCR library used RNA extracted from PBMCs.

This rearrangement joins TRBV20-1 to TRBJ1-5, with 8 bases fitting TRBD1. The receptor was derived from a female donor with Graves disease. The starting material was peripheral blood mononuclear cells (PBMCs), obtained when the disease was refractory, from a patient treated with antithyroid drugs. CDR3 region: CSARDVQGAINNQPQHF. In DNA form, the CDR3 reads TGCAGTGCTAGAGATGTTCAGGGGGCAATTAACAATCAGCCCCAGCATTTT.